This entry features one TCR beta chain sequence. The study assigned cohorts using participant-reported clinical history. In the authors' workflow: Counts of nucleated cells, estimated from reference gene primer amplification, were obtained. This table comes from immunoSEQ multiplex PCR, and its TCRdb copy is limited to in-frame clones, with some not included. For V, J and clone size, that table is used; D and trimming come from the DNA. The table lists about 210,000 clones, approximately 88% of them singletons, with approximately 10% in the top ten. CDR1 and CDR2 from the germline V gene are SGHDT and YYEEEE. The CDR3 contains 14 residues. V was trimmed by 0 bases and J by 0 bases, leaving 7 bases between them. The sample is drawn from a study of blood T cell repertoires in COVID-19. Overall study context: The samples span acute and convalescent COVID-19 from the United States, Italy and Spain. Sources were T cells, B-cell-depleted T cells, or PBMCs; the material itself was cDNA or gDNA.

The material sequenced was PBMCs or T cells enriched from blood (not recorded which). The sequence derives from a man younger than 35 with acute COVID-19. The genes are TRBV5-6 and TRBJ2-7; D gene ambiguous. The CDR3, as DNA: TGTGCCAGCAGCTTGGCCCTGGCCTCCTACGAGCAGTACTTC. This translates into CASSLALASYEQYF.